This T cell receptor (beta chain) stems from a study of blood T cell repertoires in COVID-19. Study summary: COVID-19 samples from acute and convalescent phases originated in the United States, Italy and Spain. PBMCs, B-cell-depleted T cells, or T cells were the source of the cDNA or gDNA that made up the material.

Original processing notes: Quantification of nucleated cells was approximated via reference gene primer amplification. Clones were sequenced by immunoSEQ multiplex PCR, and TCRdb holds only the in-frame ones, with some missing. D and trimming come from the DNA, and the V and J calls and clone size come from that table. Among fewer than 300,000 clones, about 86% were seen once, and the ten largest hold approximately 5.9%. The CDR3 covers 15 residues. V was shortened by 2 bases and J by 4 bases, with 9 bases between the two germline ends. Germline CDR1 is KGHSH and CDR2 is LQKENI. The TCR comes from an elderly man with acute or convalescent COVID-19. The sequenced sample was peripheral blood. The genes are TRBV18 and TRBJ2-6; D perhaps matches TRBD2 (6 bases). The CDR3 coding sequence is TGTGCCAGCTCACCAGGCCGGGAGGGGGCCAACGTCCTGACTTTC. This gives the protein CASSPGREGANVLTF.